These 21 T cell receptor beta chains share one sample of origin, sequenced in a study of OX40 agonist ivuxolimab in advanced cancers. The table came from immunoSEQ multiplex PCR; TCRdb's copy has only in-frame clones and leaves some out. The table has tens of thousands of clones, roughly nine tenths seen once. This sample comprised CD4+ or CD8+ T cells sorted from blood, obtained in a trial of the OX40 agonist ivuxolimab. The receptors here all came from an adult with an advanced solid tumor such as melanoma, head and neck, liver or kidney cancer.

This chain connects TRBV11-2 to TRBJ2-5; D is possibly TRBD1 (5 bases). This CDR3 contains 15 residues. The germline CDR1 and CDR2 sequences are SGHAT and FQNNGV. Between the trimmed V and J ends, which lost 1 base and 5 bases, there was a span of 14 bases. CDR3 residues: CASSLAPGIRETQYF. The CDR3, as DNA: TGTGCCAGCAGCTTAGCCCCAGGGATTCGGGAGACCCAGTACTTC.

V is TRBV6-5 and J is TRBJ2-3; 7 nucleotides match TRBD1. Germline V gene data show CDR1 as MNHEY and CDR2 as SVGAGI. This CDR3 has 12 residues. Trimming removed 2 bases from V and 9 bases from J; junction bases left unmatched: 2. For the CDR3, the DNA is TGTGCCAGCAGTTACGCGACAGGGACGCAGTATTTT. This gives the protein CASSYATGTQYF.

This clone was seen a single time. The rearrangement uses TRBV7-6 and TRBJ1-2; 7 bases align to TRBD1. The trim removed 5 bases at V and 3 bases at J, leaving 6 bases unmatched. Germline values: CDR1 SGHVS, CDR2 FNYEAQ. This CDR3 comprises 14 residues. CDR3: CASSLLGGDYGYTF. The DNA of the CDR3 is TGTGCCAGCAGCCTCTTAGGGGGCGACTATGGCTACACCTTC.

This rearrangement joins TRBV2 to TRBJ1-3; no clear D gene. CDR3 length: 15 residues. The germline V and J ends were trimmed by 7 bases and 2 bases, with 15 bases remaining between them. Germline V CDR1 and CDR2: SNHLY, FYNNEI. The CDR3: CASIFSGNPGNTIYF. The DNA for the CDR3 is TGTGCCAGCATATTTTCAGGCAATCCTGGAAACACCATATATTTT.

This chain joins TRBV28 and TRBJ1-5; tentative D call: TRBD1 (6 bases). The CDR3 extends over 16 amino acids. Germline CDR1 and CDR2: MDHEN and SYDVKM. Trimming took off 4 bases at V and 3 bases at J, with 16 bases between the two ends. The CDR3 sequence is CASSSPRRQANQPQHF. The DNA for the CDR3 is TGTGCCAGCAGTTCCCCCCGCCGACAGGCCAATCAGCCCCAGCATTTT.

A few counts support this clone. This sequence joins TRBV9 and TRBJ1-2; maybe TRBD1 (5 bases). V dropped 4 bases and J dropped 1 base, with 14 bases sitting between them. Germline V gives CDR1 SGDLS, CDR2 YYNGEE. The length of the CDR3 is 15 residues. In DNA, the CDR3 is TGTGCCAGCAGCCCTCTGGGGGGGATTAACTATGGCTACACCTTC. Translating it yields CASSPLGGINYGYTF.

The chain joins TRBV27 to TRBJ2-7, with D possibly being TRBD1 or TRBD2 (5 bases each). The CDR3 totals 10 residues. Between the trimmed V and J ends, which lost 11 bases and 7 bases, there was a span of 12 bases. CDR1 and CDR2 (germline): MNHEY, SMNVEV (reference sequence). CDR3 sequence reads: CAGGYEEQYV. CDR3 nucleotides: TGTGCCGGGGGTTATGAGGAGCAGTACGTC.

The chain joins TRBV20-1 to TRBJ2-7; D uncertain. Looked up from germline, CDR1 is DFQATT and CDR2 is SNEGSKA (reference sequence). The CDR3 is 11 amino acids. V was pared by 6 bases and J by 0 bases, with 6 bases between. CDR3: CSAVSSYEQYF. The CDR3 coding sequence is TGCAGTGCCGTTAGCTCCTACGAGCAGTACTTC.

V is TRBV7-3 and J is TRBJ2-3, with 7 bases matching TRBD1. This CDR3 region has 14 residues. V shed 5 bases, J shed 2 bases, and the junction held 4 bases outside the gene matches. Germline-derived CDR1 and CDR2 are SGHTA and FQGTGA. CDR3 sequence (DNA): TGTGCCAGCAGCCTACAGGGGAACACAGATACGCAGTATTTT. Amino acids: CASSLQGNTDTQYF.

The V and J genes are TRBV5-1 and TRBJ1-3, with D uncertain. The length of the CDR3 is 16 residues. Trimming removed 0 bases from V and 2 bases from J, with 12 bases in between. Germline V gene lookup returns CDR1 SGHRS and CDR2 YFSETQ. This CDR3 is CASSLAGGGTGNTIYF. The CDR3 DNA reads TGCGCCAGCAGCTTGGCCGGTGGCGGAACTGGAAACACCATATATTTT.

The genes are TRBV4-1 and TRBJ2-2; no reliable D call. Germline V gene data show CDR1 as MGHRA and CDR2 as YSYEKL. Trimming took 3 bases from V and 5 from J, leaving 22 bases between them. The CDR3 sequence is 18 residues long. This CDR3 reads CASSQVLQYQSVTGELFF. CDR3 DNA: TGCGCCAGCAGCCAGGTATTACAATATCAGTCCGTGACCGGGGAGCTGTTTTTT.

The gene calls are TRBV7-9 and TRBJ2-1; no reliable D call. Trimming shortened V by 4 bases and J by 5 bases, and 12 bases separated the two germline ends. Germline values: CDR1 SEHNR, CDR2 FQNEAQ (reference sequence). The CDR3 covers 14 residues. CDR3 region: CASSYSASHNEQFF. The CDR3 region has the DNA TGTGCCAGCAGCTACAGCGCATCCCACAATGAGCAGTTCTTC.

V and J are TRBV10-3 and TRBJ2-2; 9 bases fit TRBD2. With V trimmed by 6 bases and J by 3 bases, 5 bases remained unmatched. CDR3 length: 15 amino acids. Germline V CDR1 and CDR2: ENHRY, SYGVKD. The CDR3 nucleotides are TGTGCCATCAGGGATACTAGCGGGTACACCGGGGAGCTGTTTTTT. This sequence encodes CAIRDTSGYTGELFF.

The rearrangement uses TRBV14 and TRBJ2-6; D not resolved. Germline V gene sequence: CDR1 SGHDN, CDR2 FVKESK. V was pared by 2 bases and J by 4 bases, with 6 bases between. The CDR3 contains 14 residues. This chain's CDR3 is CASSQLGGANVLTF. CDR3 sequence (DNA): TGTGCCAGCAGCCAACTTGGGGGGGCCAACGTCCTGACTTTC.

The chain recombines TRBV27 with TRBJ1-1; perhaps TRBD1 as D (6 bases). Germline-derived CDR1 and CDR2 are MNHEY and SMNVEV (reference sequence). This CDR3 region has 16 residues. V lost 2 bases, J lost 1 base, and 14 bases lay in between. The CDR3 loop reads CASSLRTVGPNTEAFF. The CDR3 region has the DNA TGTGCCAGCAGTTTAAGGACAGTCGGTCCGAACACTGAAGCTTTCTTT.

The chain combines TRBV19 with TRBJ2-7; D unclear. V was trimmed by 1 base and J by 0 bases, leaving 4 bases between them. The V gene's germline CDR1 is LNHDA and CDR2 SQIVND (reference sequence). The CDR3 contains 13 residues. CDR3 in DNA: TGTGCCAGTAGTATAGGGTACTCCTACGAGCAGTACTTC. Translating it yields CASSIGYSYEQYF.

V gene TRBV7-9 combines with J gene TRBJ2-7; 7 bases align to TRBD1. This CDR3 region has 12 residues. Germline values: CDR1 SEHNR, CDR2 FQNEAQ (reference sequence). V lost 10 bases, J lost 6 bases, and 9 bases stayed unmatched. CDR3 nucleotide sequence: TGTGCCACCCAAAACAGGGGATCCGAGCAGTACGTC. This encodes CATQNRGSEQYV.

The chain couples TRBV7-9 to TRBJ2-3; tentative D call: TRBD2 (5 bases). Germline values: CDR1 SEHNR, CDR2 FQNEAQ (reference sequence). Trimming left V 0 bases short and J 10 bases short, with 11 bases between. The CDR3 loop spans 13 amino acids. CDR3 residues: CASSLARKEAQYF. The DNA for the CDR3 is TGTGCCAGCAGCTTAGCGCGGAAGGAGGCGCAGTATTTT.

This CDR3 is CASSPGQGFSNQPQHF. CDR3 bases: TGTGCCAGTAGCCCGGGACAGGGATTTAGCAATCAGCCCCAGCATTTT. The rearrangement uses TRBV19 and TRBJ1-5, with TRBD1 identical over 9 bases. The V gene end was trimmed by 6 bases and the J gene end by 0 bases; junction bases not matched to a gene: 6. The CDR3 sequence is 16 residues long. The germline gives CDR1 LNHDA, CDR2 SQIVND (reference sequence).

This clone was seen a few times. This rearrangement joins TRBV7-9 to TRBJ2-7; 9 bases line up with TRBD1. Looked up from germline, CDR1 is SEHNR and CDR2 is FQNEAQ (reference sequence). The V segment lost 6 bases and the J segment 2 bases; nucleotides outside the gene matches: 11. The CDR3 sequence is 16 residues long. CDR3: CASRADSGTGPYEQYF. The DNA for the CDR3 is TGTGCCAGCAGGGCGGACTCCGGGACAGGGCCCTACGAGCAGTACTTC.

This chain joins TRBV11-2 and TRBJ2-5; 10 bases agree with TRBD1. The germline V gene has CDR1 SGHAT and CDR2 FQNNGV. The CDR3 sequence is 15 residues long. The junction had 7 bases not matched to a gene; V was cut back by 5 bases and J by 4 bases. The CDR3 loop is CASSAGTGVGETQYF. In nucleotides, the CDR3 is TGTGCCAGCAGCGCTGGGACAGGGGTTGGAGAGACCCAGTACTTC.